The 29 T cell receptor beta chains below were found in one sample sequenced in a study of vaccination effects on CD4 cells after COVID-19. Antigen-specific CD4+ T cells were first expanded with viral peptide pools by the ViraFEST assay and only then sequenced. Isolating CD4+ T cells followed roughly ten days of culture. Participants got two doses of BNT162b2 or mRNA-1273 vaccine. The protocol was immunoSEQ multiplex PCR, while the TCRdb copy is restricted to in-frame clones and leaves out a portion. This sample has about 59,000 clones, with roughly 78% found just once. Their recognized antigens are unknown. The sample consisted of CD4+ T cells from PBMCs cultured with HCoV-OC43 spike peptides, taken after COVID-19 vaccination. The subset is: HCoV-OC43 spike overlapping peptide pool stimulation. These TCRs come from a human donor who received a COVID-19 vaccine.

This clone was observed a single time. This chain links TRBV10-2 with TRBJ1-5; perhaps TRBD1 as D (6 bases). Looked up from germline, CDR1 is WSHSY and CDR2 is SAAADI. CDR3 size: 13 residues. V was cut by 3 bases and J by 7 bases, with 10 bases left in between. CDR3 DNA: TGCGCCAGCAGTGATCGACAGGACCAGCCCCAGCATTTT. It yields the protein CASSDRQDQPQHF.

V gene TRBV28 combines with J gene TRBJ2-6; a possible D gene is TRBD1 (5 bases). V dropped 2 bases and J dropped 2 bases, with 10 bases sitting between them. The germline V gene has CDR1 MDHEN and CDR2 SYDVKM. The CDR3 covers 16 residues. In DNA, the CDR3 is TGTGCCAGCAGTTTAGGTATCAGGGCTGGGGCCAACGTCCTGACTTTC. Its protein is CASSLGIRAGANVLTF.

CDR3: CASSQDQGQGFTGELFF. The CDR3, as DNA: TGCGCCAGCAGCCAAGATCAGGGACAGGGTTTCACCGGGGAGCTGTTTTTT. The J gene is TRBJ2-2, the V gene TRBV4-1; TRBD1 aligns across 9 bases. From germline, CDR1 is MGHRA and CDR2 YSYEKL. The CDR3 covers 17 residues. With 0 bases clipped from V and 4 bases from J, the junction kept 6 bases outside the gene matches.

The genes are TRBV4-1 and TRBJ1-4; D might be TRBD1 (6 bases). CDR3 size: 17 residues. Germline V gives CDR1 MGHRA, CDR2 YSYEKL. The V and J ends lost 2 bases and 4 bases respectively, with 17 bases between them. DNA for the CDR3: TGCGCCAGCAGCCAACCGGTGTCAGGACAGCGTAATGAAAAACTGTTTTTT. Its translation is CASSQPVSGQRNEKLFF.

V gene TRBV6-2 or TRBV6-3 combines with J gene TRBJ1-2; tentatively, D is TRBD1 (6 bases). V was pared by 6 bases and J by 3 bases, with 17 bases between. CDR3 length: 15 residues. Germline V CDR1 and CDR2: MNHEY, SVGEGT. The CDR3 here is CASSRPKSGDYGYTF. The CDR3 DNA is TGTGCCAGCAGCCGACCTAAATCAGGGGACTATGGCTACACCTTC.

The chain joins TRBV9 to TRBJ1-2, with unresolved D. Germline assignment: CDR1 SGDLS and CDR2 YYNGEE. The CDR3 spans 13 residues. V was trimmed by 0 bases and J by 5 bases, leaving 8 bases between them. The CDR3 coding sequence is TGTGCCAGCAGCGTAGGTGGAACTTATGGCTACACCTTC. Protein sequence: CASSVGGTYGYTF. The full variable domain, with the rest looked up from reference TRBV9 and TRBJ1-2, is DSGVTQTPKHLITATGQRVTLRCSPRSGDLSVYWYQQSLDQGLQFLIQYYNGEERAKGNILERFSAQQFPDLHSELNLSSLELGDSALYFCASSVGGTYGYTFGSGTRLTVV.

This chain links TRBV6-2 or TRBV6-3 with TRBJ2-7; D may be TRBD2 (7 bases). V was pared by 6 bases and J by 2 bases, with 14 bases between. The CDR3 has 14 amino acids. Germline-derived CDR1 and CDR2 are MNHEY and SVGEGT. Here the CDR3 reads CASSPVRGPYEQYV. The CDR3 bases are TGTGCCAGCAGCCCCGTGCGGGGGCCCTACGAGCAGTACGTC.

The rearrangement joins TRBV7-8 to TRBJ2-7, with a weak D call TRBD2 (5 bases). Germline loops: CDR1 SGHVS, CDR2 FQNEAQ. This CDR3 is built from 14 residues. Trimming took 5 bases from V and 0 from J, leaving 11 bases between them. For the CDR3, the DNA is TGTGCCAGCAGCCCGATTCGGGGCTCCTACGAGCAGTACGTC. The encoded protein is CASSPIRGSYEQYV.

V gene TRBV19 combines with J gene TRBJ1-1; possible D gene TRBD1, 6 bases. The CDR3 is 14 residues long. V was trimmed by 5 bases and J by 1 base, leaving 11 bases between them. Germline V CDR1 and CDR2: LNHDA, SQIVND (reference sequence). The CDR3 bases are TGTGCCAGTAGTCCCCTCAGGGGGAACACTGAAGCTTTCTTT. Translation gives CASSPLRGNTEAFF.

The CDR3 DNA reads TGTGCCAGCAGCCAAGATCGGGGGGATGAAGCTTTCTTT. It codes for CASSQDRGDEAFF. V is TRBV3-1 (or the pseudogene TRBV3-2) and J is TRBJ1-1, with D possibly TRBD1 on 5 matching bases. CDR1 is LGHDT and CDR2 is YNNKEL in the germline V gene (reference sequence). The CDR3 length is 13 residues. The V end lost 0 bases, the J end lost 7 bases, and 9 bases lay between the germline ends.

The V call is TRBV5-1, the J call TRBJ1-2; D is uncertain. The CDR3 contains 13 residues. The germline V gene encodes CDR1 SGHRS and CDR2 YFSETQ. V was pared by 0 bases and J by 3 bases, with 6 bases between. The CDR3 sequence is CASSLAGDYGYTF. Written as DNA, the CDR3 is TGCGCCAGCAGCTTGGCAGGAGACTATGGCTACACCTTC.

Only a few counts were recorded for this clone. The J gene is TRBJ2-1, the V gene TRBV5-1; D assignment may be TRBD1 or TRBD2 (5 bases each). CDR3 size: 17 residues. Trimming took off 4 bases at V and 1 base at J, with 18 bases between the two ends. Germline CDR1 reads SGHRS; CDR2 reads YFSETQ. The CDR3 region is CASSITTGTLSYNEQFF. The CDR3 coding sequence is TGCGCCAGCAGCATTACAACCGGGACCCTTTCCTACAATGAGCAGTTCTTC.

This chain links TRBV6-4 with TRBJ2-3; D is possibly TRBD2 (6 bases). Trimming shortened V by 2 bases and J by 1 base, and 13 bases separated the two germline ends. This CDR3 is 16 amino acids long. Germline loops: CDR1 MRHNA, CDR2 SNTAGT. For the CDR3, the DNA is TGTGCCAGCAGTGACGGGATAGCGGCGGGCACAGATACGCAGTATTTT. It codes for CASSDGIAAGTDTQYF.

This rearrangement joins TRBV7-3 to TRBJ2-6, with D possibly being TRBD2 (5 bases). CDR1 is SGHTA, CDR2 FQGTGA, per germline. Trimming cost V 7 bases and J 0 bases, with 7 bases left between them. This CDR3 has 14 residues. CDR3 region: CASKTSSGANVLTF. The CDR3 bases are TGTGCCAGCAAAACTAGCTCTGGGGCCAACGTCCTGACTTTC.

The gene calls are TRBV7-2 and TRBJ2-2; D is uncertain. Looked up from germline, CDR1 is SGHTA and CDR2 is FQGNSA. V lost 1 base and J lost 7, with 13 bases in between. The CDR3 consists of 15 residues. The CDR3 spells CASSLVAQLFGELFF. As DNA, the CDR3 is TGTGCCAGCAGCTTAGTAGCACAGCTTTTCGGGGAGCTGTTTTTT.

The gene calls are TRBV5-1 and TRBJ2-2; 7 positions match TRBD1. This CDR3 is 14 amino acids long. J lost 3 bases, V lost 2 bases, and 1 base had no gene match. Looked up from germline, CDR1 is SGHRS and CDR2 is YFSETQ. The CDR3, as DNA: TGCGCCAGCAGCTTAGGACAGGACACCGGGGAGCTGTTTTTT. Translated: CASSLGQDTGELFF.

The chain links TRBV5-6 to TRBJ2-7; weak D call: TRBD1 (6 bases). CDR3 length equals 13 residues. The germline V gene has CDR1 SGHDT and CDR2 YYEEEE. The V gene lost 3 bases and the J gene lost 0 bases, with 7 bases spanning the gap. The CDR3 nucleotides are TGTGCCAGCAGCTCACAGGGCTCCTACGAGCAGTACGTC. It is translated as CASSSQGSYEQYV.

The chain is built from TRBV18 and TRBJ1-4, with D unclear. CDR3 size: 11 residues. The V gene lost 6 bases and the J gene lost 5 bases, with 4 bases spanning the gap. Germline loops: CDR1 KGHSH, CDR2 LQKENI. The CDR3 spells CASSRNEKLFF. In DNA, the CDR3 is TGTGCCAGCTCGCGCAATGAAAAACTGTTTTTT.

This chain joins TRBV2 and TRBJ2-5, with 12 bases lining up with TRBD1. This CDR3 comprises 14 residues. CDR1 is SNHLY, CDR2 FYNNEI, per germline. Trimming at V came to 6 bases and at J to 4 bases, leaving 3 bases not matched to a gene. As DNA, the CDR3 is TGTGCCAGCAGAGCGGGACAGGGGGCAGAGACCCAGTACTTC. This encodes CASRAGQGAETQYF.

V is TRBV5-1 and J is TRBJ1-1, with TRBD1 identical over 7 bases. This CDR3 has 15 residues. Germline CDR1 SGHRS, CDR2 YFSETQ. Losses at the gene ends were 4 bases for V and 4 bases for J; bases not matched to a gene: 10. CDR3 residues: CASSTSPTGTTEAFF. CDR3 DNA: TGCGCCAGCAGCACCTCACCGACAGGGACCACTGAAGCTTTCTTT. Complete variable domain (other parts from reference TRBV5-1 and TRBJ1-1): KAGVTQTPRYLIKTRGQQVTLSCSPISGHRSVSWYQQTPGQGLQFLFEYFSETQRNKGNFPGRFSGRQFSNSRSEMNVSTLELGDSALYLCASSTSPTGTTEAFFGQGTRLTVV.

V is TRBV6-5 and J is TRBJ2-3; D may be TRBD2 (6 bases). CDR1 and CDR2 from the germline V gene are MNHEY and SVGAGI. The CDR3 extends over 14 amino acids. V was clipped by 5 bases and J by 1 base, with 10 bases between them. CDR3 in DNA: TGTGCCAGCAGTCTTGGAGGGGGCACAGATACGCAGTATTTT. Encoded protein: CASSLGGGTDTQYF.

The chain has TRBV28 and TRBJ1-1; tentatively, D is TRBD1 (5 bases). Germline CDR1 and CDR2: MDHEN and SYDVKM. V lost 1 base, J lost 1 base, and 19 bases lay in between. This CDR3 spans 18 amino acids. The CDR3, as DNA: TGTGCCAGCAGTTTATATCCTCTTCGAGCGACAGAGAACACTGAAGCTTTCTTT. Translating gives CASSLYPLRATENTEAFF. Complete variable domain (other parts from reference TRBV28 and TRBJ1-1): DVKVTQSSRYLVKRTGEKVFLECVQDMDHENMFWYRQDPGLGLRLIYFSYDVKMKEKGDIPEGYSVSREKKERFSLILESASTNQTSMYLCASSLYPLRATENTEAFFGQGTRLTVV.

The genes are TRBV6-6 and TRBJ2-7; 7 nucleotides match TRBD2. This CDR3 contains 13 residues. Germline trimming cut 4 bases from V and 7 bases from J; bases unmatched to any gene: 7. The germline gives CDR1 MNHNY, CDR2 SVGAGI (reference sequence). CDR3 in amino acids: CASSLFRGEEQYV. Written as DNA, the CDR3 is TGTGCCAGCAGTTTATTCCGGGGGGAGGAGCAGTACGTC.

The rearrangement uses TRBV5-3 and TRBJ2-3, with no clear D. TRBV5-3 is annotated as an ORF whose role is uncertain. CDR3 size: 15 residues. V gave up 8 bases and J gave up 0 bases, with 16 bases separating them. DNA of the CDR3: TGTGCCAGCCCCCTCCGGAGACCGAGCACAGATACGCAGTATTTT. Translating it yields CASPLRRPSTDTQYF.

This rearrangement joins TRBV6-5 to TRBJ2-2; maybe TRBD2 (5 bases). The CDR3 contains 15 residues. V lost 6 bases and J lost 6, with 17 bases in between. Germline V gene lookup returns CDR1 MNHEY and CDR2 SVGAGI. CDR3 DNA: TGTGCCAGCAGCCACTGGGAGTTGGGATCCGGGGAGCTGTTTTTT. It codes for CASSHWELGSGELFF.

This clone was recorded once. The gene calls are TRBV11-2 and TRBJ1-1; D is ambiguous. V shed 4 bases and J shed 1 base, with 7 bases lying between them. CDR3 length: 13 amino acids. Germline V CDR1 and CDR2: SGHAT, FQNNGV. CDR3 sequence reads: CASSSIRNTEAFF. CDR3 sequence (DNA): TGTGCCAGCAGCTCCATAAGGAACACTGAAGCTTTCTTT.

This clone was found a few times. The gene calls are TRBV2 and TRBJ2-2; the D gene is possibly TRBD1 (6 bases). The CDR3 spans 14 residues. V lost 6 bases, J lost 0 bases, and 8 bases lay in between. CDR1 SNHLY and CDR2 FYNNEI come from the germline V gene. The CDR3 protein is CASRQGTNTGELFF. DNA for the CDR3: TGTGCCAGCAGACAGGGTACGAACACCGGGGAGCTGTTTTTT.

In this sample, this clone turned up once. This sequence joins TRBV7-8 and TRBJ2-5; a possible D gene is TRBD1 (6 bases). The CDR3 totals 13 residues. CDR1 and CDR2 (germline): SGHVS, FQNEAQ. V was cut by 4 bases and J by 6 bases, with 12 bases left in between. The CDR3 here is CASSSQGGQTQYF. The DNA of the CDR3 is TGTGCCAGCAGCTCACAGGGCGGCCAGACCCAGTACTTC.

The V call is TRBV5-1, the J call TRBJ2-1; the match to TRBD2 covers 8 bases. The CDR3 is 16 amino acids. Germline trimming cut 4 bases from V and 0 bases from J; bases unmatched to any gene: 6. The germline V gene has CDR1 SGHRS and CDR2 YFSETQ. The CDR3 here is CASSELAASSYNEQFF. Written as DNA, the CDR3 is TGCGCCAGCAGCGAACTAGCGGCTAGCTCCTACAATGAGCAGTTCTTC.